The 28 T cell receptor beta chains below all came from one sample that was sequenced in a study of T-cell reconstitution after alpha-beta-depleted transplantation in children. Unique molecular identifiers were used to barcode this TCRbeta library. TCRdb reprocessed the PCR reads with MiXCR, giving one entry per CDR3 protein. The sample has about 350,000 distinct CDR3 sequences; 13% are singletons. Sequenced here: PBMCs, sampled from the stem cell graft. These receptor sequences come from a human donor who donated a stem cell graft to a child with Fanconi anemia.

The chain carries TRBV27 and TRBJ2-7; D is unresolved. The CDR3 sequence is 14 residues long. CDR1 MNHEY and CDR2 SMNVEV come from the germline V gene (reference sequence). The V end lost 3 bases, the J end lost 2 bases, and 11 bases lay between the germline ends. The CDR3 region has the DNA TGTGCCAGCAGTTTTACGGCGGATACCTACGAGCAGTACTTC. Amino acid sequence: CASSFTADTYEQYF.

In its sample, this clonotype was seen a few times. The chain recombines TRBV20-1 with TRBJ2-1; TRBD1 matches at 8 bases. V shed 3 bases and J 10 bases; nucleotides not matched to a gene: 8. Germline V gives CDR1 DFQATT, CDR2 SNEGSKA (reference sequence). CDR3 size: 13 residues. The CDR3 protein is CSARPIQGDEQFF. The CDR3, as DNA: TGCAGTGCTAGGCCGATACAGGGGGACGAGCAGTTCTTC.

This clonotype was counted at least ten times. The V and J genes are TRBV29-1 and TRBJ1-1; no clear D. There are 12 residues in the CDR3. V lost 4 bases and J lost 7, with 13 bases in between. Germline V lookup: CDR1 SQVTM, CDR2 ANQGSEA. The CDR3 loop is CSVVPGGNEAFF. As DNA, the CDR3 is TGCAGCGTTGTTCCAGGAGGCAATGAAGCTTTCTTT.

The sample holds a few counts of this clonotype. V gene TRBV5-1 combines with J gene TRBJ2-5; maybe TRBD2 (5 bases). Germline values: CDR1 SGHRS, CDR2 YFSETQ. Between the trimmed V and J ends, which lost 4 bases and 0 bases, there was a span of 10 bases. There are 14 residues in the CDR3. In DNA, the CDR3 is TGCGCCAGCAGCGTCGGACTGAACCAAGAGACCCAGTACTTC. Protein product: CASSVGLNQETQYF.

This clonotype was recorded a few times. V is TRBV12-3 or TRBV12-4 and J is TRBJ1-1, with unresolved D. This CDR3 is 14 amino acids long. V was pared by 3 bases and J by 4 bases, with 12 bases between. The CDR3 loop reads CASSFGEVGTEAFF. DNA of the CDR3: TGTGCCAGCAGTTTTGGGGAGGTAGGCACTGAAGCTTTCTTT.

This chain links TRBV6-6 with TRBJ2-5, with D tentatively TRBD1 or TRBD2 (5 bases each). Trimming pared 4 bases from V and 5 bases from J, leaving 11 bases between. Germline CDR1 and CDR2: MNHNY and SVGAGI (reference sequence). The CDR3 consists of 13 residues. The chain's CDR3 is CASSSWGWETQYF. The CDR3 DNA follows: TGTGCCAGCAGTTCCTGGGGGTGGGAGACCCAGTACTTC.

This clonotype was seen repeatedly, ten times or more. The chain has TRBV6-5 and TRBJ1-2, with D possibly TRBD1 on 5 matching bases. The germline V gene encodes CDR1 MNHEY and CDR2 SVGAGI. This CDR3 spans 15 amino acids. The V end lost 6 bases, the J end lost 6 bases, and 20 bases lay between the germline ends. CDR3 protein: CASSPPGGRRDGYTF. The DNA of the CDR3 is TGTGCCAGCAGCCCCCCGGGGGGACGTAGGGATGGCTACACCTTC.

This clonotype was observed a handful of times. The chain uses TRBV28 and TRBJ2-5; 9 nucleotides align to TRBD1. This CDR3 has 14 amino acids. The germline CDR1 and CDR2 sequences are MDHEN and SYDVKM. The ends lost 6 bases at V and 1 base at J; junction bases unmatched: 3. CDR3 coding DNA: TGTGCCAGCAGGCCGGGACAGGGCCAAGAGACCCAGTACTTC. Protein sequence: CASRPGQGQETQYF.

This clonotype was seen more than once but under ten times. The V call is TRBV2, the J call TRBJ1-5; D is undetermined. The CDR3 loop spans 12 amino acids. Trimming left V 6 bases short and J 2 bases short, with 5 bases between. Germline CDR1 and CDR2: SNHLY and FYNNEI. The CDR3 DNA sequence: TGTGCCAGCAGAATACGCAATCAGCCCCAGCATTTT. Amino acids: CASRIRNQPQHF.

This clonotype appeared many times. The chain is built from TRBV7-9 and TRBJ2-7; TRBD1 aligns across 9 bases. The V gene's germline CDR1 is SEHNR and CDR2 FQNEAQ (reference sequence). The CDR3 totals 14 residues. The ends lost 6 bases at V and 6 bases at J; junction bases unmatched: 9. The CDR3 DNA follows: TGTGCCAGCAGTTCCTTGGACAGGGGTCCCGAGCAGTACTTC. Translation: CASSSLDRGPEQYF.

This clonotype was seen ten or more times. The V and J genes are TRBV12-3 or TRBV12-4 and TRBJ1-1; no firm D call. V was shortened by 4 bases and J by 7 bases, with 13 bases between the two germline ends. This CDR3 region has 13 residues. In DNA form, the CDR3 reads TGTGCCAGCAGTTACCCGGCGAGGGATGAAGCTTTCTTT. This gives the protein CASSYPARDEAFF.

In its sample, this clonotype was seen many times. This chain connects TRBV7-9 to TRBJ2-3; no clear D gene. Trimming took off 1 base at V and 8 bases at J, with 4 bases between the two ends. The germline CDR1 and CDR2 sequences are SEHNR and FQNEAQ (reference sequence). The CDR3 is 11 residues long. The CDR3 DNA is TGTGCCAGCAGCTTAGGACGTACGCAGTATTTT. Encoded protein: CASSLGRTQYF.

This clonotype was seen more than once but under ten times. The chain links TRBV6-2 or TRBV6-3 to TRBJ2-5, with D possibly TRBD2 on 5 matching bases. Germline V gives CDR1 MNHEY, CDR2 SVGEGT. The V and J ends lost 6 bases and 7 bases respectively, with 24 bases between them. This CDR3 comprises 16 residues. The DNA for the CDR3 is TGTGCCAGCAGAAGCCCCCGGAGGTCGTCTTTAGGGACCCAGTACTTC. It is translated as CASRSPRRSSLGTQYF.

The sample holds many counts of this clonotype. The chain combines TRBV7-6 with TRBJ2-3; D possibly corresponds to TRBD2 (6 bases). The CDR3 contains 15 residues. Germline V gene data show CDR1 as SGHVS and CDR2 as FNYEAQ. Between the trimmed V and J ends, which lost 1 base and 8 bases, there was a span of 16 bases. CDR3 in DNA: TGTGCCAGCAGCTTAGGGACCCCGGGAGCGGGTACGCAGTATTTT. This translates into CASSLGTPGAGTQYF.

In its sample, this clonotype was seen a few times. The chain employs TRBV10-3 and TRBJ2-5, with TRBD2 as a possible D gene (5 bases). Germline CDR1 and CDR2: ENHRY and SYGVKD. The CDR3 extends over 16 amino acids. V was pared by 2 bases and J by 1 base, with 14 bases between. The CDR3, as DNA: TGTGCCATCAGTGAGGCTCCTCGGACTCTCCAAGAGACCCAGTACTTC. Protein: CAISEAPRTLQETQYF.

This clonotype has more than one count but fewer than ten. This rearrangement joins TRBV6-2 or TRBV6-3 to TRBJ1-1; perhaps TRBD1 as D (5 bases). The CDR3 loop spans 12 amino acids. Germline loops: CDR1 MNHEY, CDR2 SVGEGT. V gave up 6 bases and J gave up 8 bases, with 13 bases separating them. DNA for the CDR3: TGTGCCAGCAGACGACAGCAGTACGAAGCTTTCTTT. This codes for CASRRQQYEAFF.

The V gene is TRBV6-5, the J gene TRBJ2-3, with 7 bases aligning to TRBD2. Germline loops: CDR1 MNHEY, CDR2 SVGAGI. The CDR3 sequence is 17 residues long. With 0 bases clipped from V and 0 bases from J, the junction kept 6 bases outside the gene matches. In nucleotides, the CDR3 is TGTGCCAGCAGTTACTCGAAGCGGGGAGCTAGCACAGATACGCAGTATTTT. It codes for CASSYSKRGASTDTQYF.

The table lists this clonotype with many counts. The chain links TRBV28 to TRBJ1-4, with D tentatively TRBD1 (5 bases). The V gene's germline CDR1 is MDHEN and CDR2 SYDVKM. The CDR3 is 15 amino acids. The V end lost 3 bases, the J end lost 5 bases, and 13 bases lay between the germline ends. Written as DNA, the CDR3 is TGTGCCAGCAGTTTCCAGGGACGTCGGAATGAAAAACTGTTTTTT. This sequence encodes CASSFQGRRNEKLFF.

This clonotype was seen only a few times. The chain employs TRBV7-6 and TRBJ1-3; possibly TRBD1 for D (5 bases). Looked up from germline, CDR1 is SGHVS and CDR2 is FNYEAQ. Trimming removed 5 bases from V and 0 bases from J, with 14 bases in between. The CDR3 is made up of 16 amino acids. The CDR3 protein is CASSPGPGYSGNTIYF. DNA for the CDR3: TGTGCCAGCAGCCCAGGCCCAGGGTACTCTGGAAACACCATATATTTT.

This clonotype was picked up a small number of times. The chain carries TRBV4-1 and TRBJ1-2, with TRBD1 identical over 11 bases. CDR3 length equals 16 residues. Germline V gene lookup returns CDR1 MGHRA and CDR2 YSYEKL. After removal of 1 base from V and 4 bases from J, the junction contained 5 bases not matched to a gene. The CDR3 nucleotides read TGCGCCAGCAGCCAAGTGGGGACAGGGGGTGCCTATGGCTACACCTTC. As protein: CASSQVGTGGAYGYTF.

V is TRBV10-3 and J is TRBJ1-1, with 9 bases that match TRBD1. V shed 5 bases, J shed 5 bases, and the junction held 6 bases outside the gene matches. This CDR3 has 14 amino acids. In germline, CDR1 is ENHRY, CDR2 SYGVKD. CDR3 coding DNA: TGTGCCATCAGTCCGTCGACAGGGGGAACTGAAGCTTTCTTT. Translated, it gives CAISPSTGGTEAFF.

This clonotype was seen more than once but under ten times. The chain couples TRBV7-2 to TRBJ2-3, with no clear D. Trimming pared 2 bases from V and 5 bases from J, leaving 11 bases between. Per the germline V gene, CDR1 is SGHTA and CDR2 is FQGNSA. The CDR3 runs to 14 residues. In DNA form, the CDR3 reads TGTGCCAGCAGCTTAACAGTTTGGGGAGATACGCAGTATTTT. It encodes CASSLTVWGDTQYF. Filled out from reference TRBV7-2 and TRBJ2-3, the complete variable domain reads GAGVSQSPSNKVTEKGKDVELRCDPISGHTALYWYRQSLGQGLEFLIYFQGNSAPDKSGLPSDRFSAERTGGSVSTLTIQRTQQEDSAVYLCASSLTVWGDTQYFGPGTRLTVL.

This clonotype was counted at least ten times. This chain connects TRBV20-1 to TRBJ2-3; D possibly corresponds to TRBD2 (6 bases). V lost 0 bases and J lost 6, with 10 bases in between. Germline V gene data show CDR1 as DFQATT and CDR2 as SNEGSKA (reference sequence). The CDR3 length is 13 residues. CDR3: CSARDAGPDTQYF. The CDR3 region has the DNA TGCAGTGCTAGAGATGCGGGGCCTGATACGCAGTATTTT.

The DNA of the CDR3 is TGTGCCAGCTCACTAGACAGGGGCGGCAATCAGCCCCAGCATTTT. Translated: CASSLDRGGNQPQHF. The V gene is TRBV18, the J gene TRBJ1-5; TRBD1 matches at 8 bases. Trimming at V came to 4 bases and at J to 2 bases, leaving 4 bases not matched to a gene. In germline, CDR1 is KGHSH, CDR2 LQKENI. The CDR3 length is 15 residues.

On this clonotype: This could be a read error, since a much larger clone is one nucleotide away. CDR3 in DNA: TGTGCCATCAGTCTAGGACAGGTTGGCTACACCTTC. It yields the protein CAISLGQVGYTF. This chain joins TRBV10-3 and TRBJ1-2; 7 bases are a match to TRBD1. CDR3 length: 12 amino acids. Germline V lookup: CDR1 ENHRY, CDR2 SYGVKD. The ends lost 5 bases at V and 7 bases at J; junction bases unmatched: 4.

V and J are TRBV9 and TRBJ2-1, with D tentatively TRBD2 (6 bases). V dropped 0 bases and J dropped 2 bases, with 9 bases sitting between them. This CDR3 is built from 15 residues. Germline lookup yields CDR1 SGDLS and CDR2 YYNGEE. CDR3 loop: CASSVVGGPYNEQFF. The CDR3 bases are TGTGCCAGCAGCGTAGTCGGAGGGCCCTACAATGAGCAGTTCTTC.

This clonotype was seen at least ten times. J is TRBJ1-6 and V is TRBV7-8; TRBD1 agrees at 7 bases. The CDR3 is 14 amino acids. CDR1 is SGHVS, CDR2 FQNEAQ, per germline. The trim removed 5 bases at V and 10 bases at J, leaving 8 bases unmatched. CDR3 region: CASSLKGGQSPLHF. CDR3 nucleotides: TGTGCCAGCAGCCTCAAAGGGGGACAGTCACCCCTCCACTTT.

The gene calls are TRBV2 and TRBJ1-5, with D perhaps TRBD1 (5 bases). The V gene lost 5 bases and the J gene lost 6 bases, with 14 bases spanning the gap. There are 14 residues in the CDR3. The germline V gene encodes CDR1 SNHLY and CDR2 FYNNEI. CDR3 coding DNA: TGTGCCAGCAGTAAAACAGGTGTCTCTCAGCCCCAGCATTTT. Amino acid sequence: CASSKTGVSQPQHF.